Listed below are T cell receptor beta chains from one sample, sequenced in a study of blood T cell repertoires in COVID-19. Profiling relied on immunoSEQ multiplex PCR, and the TCRdb table lists in-frame clones only, not all of them. The data hold around 140,000 clones, with roughly 76% observed a single time. The sample consisted of peripheral blood. The receptors come from a woman aged 45-65 years with active or convalescent COVID-19. CDR3s include the opening cysteine and the closing phenylalanine or tryptophan. Fields, in order: V gene, D gene, J gene, clone size, CDR3 protein, CDR3 DNA. A D gene is named only where the DNA matches it firmly. Some rows mark clone size as missing; the rest say once, few, many or name a class of expanded clone.

v_gene: TRBV19; d_gene: NA; j_gene: TRBJ2-1; abundance: NA; CDR3aa: CASSMMALGVGAIEQFF; CDR3nt: TGTGCCAGTAGTATGATGGCCCTGGGCGTTGGGGCCATTGAGCAGTTCTTC
v_gene: TRBV5-6; d_gene: TRBD2; j_gene: TRBJ2-1; abundance: NA; CDR3aa: CASSPGTSGDNEQFF; CDR3nt: TGTGCCAGCAGTCCCGGGACTAGCGGGGACAATGAGCAGTTCTTC
v_gene: TRBV4-3; d_gene: TRBD1; j_gene: TRBJ2-7; abundance: NA; CDR3aa: CASSQRDRGYEQYF; CDR3nt: TGCGCCAGCAGCCAAAGGGACAGGGGTTACGAGCAGTACTTC
v_gene: TRBV11-2; d_gene: TRBD1; j_gene: TRBJ1-2; abundance: NA; CDR3aa: CASSKQGRYGYTF; CDR3nt: TGTGCCAGCAGCAAACAGGGGCGTTATGGCTACACCTTC
v_gene: TRBV6-2/TRBV6-3; d_gene: TRBD1; j_gene: TRBJ2-3; abundance: NA; CDR3aa: CAISFNTGQESTDTQYF; CDR3nt: TGTGCCATCAGCTTTAACACCGGACAGGAGAGCACAGATACGCAGTATTTT
v_gene: TRBV7-2; d_gene: TRBD2; j_gene: TRBJ2-3; abundance: NA; CDR3aa: CASSLGGGITDTQYF; CDR3nt: TGTGCCAGCAGCTTAGGCGGGGGGATCACAGATACGCAGTATTTT
v_gene: TRBV5-1; d_gene: TRBD1; j_gene: TRBJ1-2; abundance: NA; CDR3aa: CASSPGQGAAYGYTF; CDR3nt: TGCGCCAGCAGTCCGGGCCAGGGGGCTGCTTATGGCTACACCTTC
v_gene: TRBV28; d_gene: NA; j_gene: TRBJ2-3; abundance: NA; CDR3aa: CASSTTTEYTDTQYF; CDR3nt: TGTGCCAGCAGCACTACGACAGAATACACAGATACGCAGTATTTT
v_gene: TRBV4-3; d_gene: NA; j_gene: TRBJ1-2; abundance: NA; CDR3aa: CASSQDQPGAYGYTF; CDR3nt: TGCGCCAGCAGCCAAGATCAACCGGGTGCCTATGGCTACACCTTC
v_gene: TRBV28; d_gene: NA; j_gene: TRBJ1-1; abundance: NA; CDR3aa: CASSFFGNTEAFF; CDR3nt: TGTGCCAGCAGTTTTTTCGGGAACACTGAAGCTTTCTTT
v_gene: TRBV2; d_gene: NA; j_gene: TRBJ2-3; abundance: NA; CDR3aa: CASSDRGGVDTQYF; CDR3nt: TGTGCCAGCAGCGACAGGGGAGGGGTTGATACGCAGTATTTT
v_gene: TRBV3-1/TRBV3-2; d_gene: TRBD1; j_gene: TRBJ2-7; abundance: NA; CDR3aa: CASRQEGGKDYEQYF; CDR3nt: TGTGCCAGCAGGCAAGAAGGGGGCAAGGACTACGAGCAGTACTTC
v_gene: TRBV7-2; d_gene: TRBD2; j_gene: TRBJ2-3; abundance: NA; CDR3aa: CASSPQAGGPDTQYF; CDR3nt: TGTGCCAGCAGCCCCCAAGCGGGGGGGCCAGATACGCAGTATTTT
v_gene: TRBV5-1; d_gene: NA; j_gene: TRBJ1-6; abundance: NA; CDR3aa: CASSLNGNSPLHF; CDR3nt: TGCGCCAGCAGCTTGAACGGTAATTCACCCCTCCACTTT
v_gene: TRBV30; d_gene: TRBD2; j_gene: TRBJ2-1; abundance: few; CDR3aa: CAWTEPLAGGPGEQFF; CDR3nt: TGTGCCTGGACTGAACCGCTAGCGGGAGGGCCGGGGGAGCAGTTCTTC
v_gene: TRBV5-8; d_gene: TRBD1; j_gene: TRBJ1-1; abundance: few; CDR3aa: CASSRQGAPTTEAFF; CDR3nt: TGTGCCAGCAGTCGTCAGGGGGCGCCGACCACTGAAGCTTTCTTT
v_gene: TRBV7-9; d_gene: NA; j_gene: TRBJ1-2; abundance: few; CDR3aa: CASSLATRDLLRGYTF; CDR3nt: TGTGCCAGCAGCTTAGCGACCAGGGACTTACTACGAGGCTACACCTTC
v_gene: TRBV20-1; d_gene: NA; j_gene: TRBJ2-1; abundance: many; CDR3aa: CSAGRENEQFF; CDR3nt: TGCAGTGCAGGACGGGAAAATGAGCAGTTCTTC
v_gene: TRBV7-3; d_gene: TRBD2; j_gene: TRBJ2-1; abundance: NA; CDR3aa: CASSSSGNPSYNEQFF; CDR3nt: TGTGCCAGCAGCTCGAGCGGGAACCCATCCTACAATGAGCAGTTCTTC
v_gene: TRBV7-2; d_gene: NA; j_gene: TRBJ1-6; abundance: few; CDR3aa: CASSLQALNSPLHF; CDR3nt: TGTGCCAGCAGTTTACAGGCACTTAATTCACCCCTCCACTTT
v_gene: TRBV5-1; d_gene: NA; j_gene: TRBJ2-3; abundance: NA; CDR3aa: CASSRSVGGTSTDTQYF; CDR3nt: TGCGCCAGCAGCAGATCAGTAGGCGGGACTAGCACAGATACGCAGTATTTT
v_gene: TRBV6-2/TRBV6-3; d_gene: NA; j_gene: TRBJ2-7; abundance: few; CDR3aa: CASSPRDYEQYF; CDR3nt: TGTGCCAGCAGCCCGAGGGACTACGAGCAGTACTTC
v_gene: TRBV6-5; d_gene: NA; j_gene: TRBJ1-3; abundance: NA; CDR3aa: CASSTQAFSGNTIYF; CDR3nt: TGTGCCAGCTCCACTCAGGCCTTCTCTGGAAACACCATATATTTT
v_gene: TRBV11-2; d_gene: TRBD1; j_gene: TRBJ1-5; abundance: NA; CDR3aa: CASSLTGGNQPQHF; CDR3nt: TGTGCCAGCAGCTTAACAGGGGGCAATCAGCCCCAGCATTTT
v_gene: TRBV9; d_gene: TRBD2; j_gene: TRBJ2-3; abundance: NA; CDR3aa: CASSVGAGEGTDTQYF; CDR3nt: TGTGCCAGCAGCGTAGGAGCGGGAGAGGGCACAGATACGCAGTATTTT
v_gene: TRBV9; d_gene: NA; j_gene: TRBJ1-6; abundance: NA; CDR3aa: CASSGEGRGSYNSPLHF; CDR3nt: TGTGCCAGCAGCGGAGAGGGCCGGGGCTCCTATAATTCACCCCTCCACTTT
v_gene: TRBV18; d_gene: TRBD1; j_gene: TRBJ2-1; abundance: NA; CDR3aa: CASSRGQGNFNEQFF; CDR3nt: TGTGCCAGCTCGCGGGGACAGGGTAATTTCAATGAGCAGTTCTTC
v_gene: TRBV5-1; d_gene: TRBD2; j_gene: TRBJ2-7; abundance: NA; CDR3aa: CASSRGDEQYF; CDR3nt: TGCGCCAGCAGCCGGGGGGACGAGCAGTACTTC
v_gene: TRBV7-2; d_gene: TRBD1; j_gene: TRBJ1-3; abundance: NA; CDR3aa: CASSSQGARGNTIYF; CDR3nt: TGTGCCAGCAGCTCCCAGGGGGCGCGGGGAAACACCATATATTTT
v_gene: TRBV27; d_gene: NA; j_gene: TRBJ2-1; abundance: NA; CDR3aa: CASSTQSDEQFF; CDR3nt: TGTGCCAGCAGTACCCAGAGCGATGAGCAGTTCTTC
v_gene: TRBV18; d_gene: NA; j_gene: TRBJ1-1; abundance: NA; CDR3aa: CASSPSGVLTEAFF; CDR3nt: TGTGCCAGCTCCCCATCAGGGGTGCTTACTGAAGCTTTCTTT
v_gene: TRBV24-1; d_gene: TRBD1; j_gene: TRBJ2-7; abundance: few; CDR3aa: CATSDPGDRGHDEQYF; CDR3nt: TGTGCCACCAGTGATCCCGGAGACAGGGGACACGACGAGCAGTACTTC
v_gene: TRBV7-3; d_gene: NA; j_gene: TRBJ1-5; abundance: NA; CDR3aa: CASSTTKGGNQPQHF; CDR3nt: TGTGCCAGCAGCACGACTAAGGGGGGCAATCAGCCCCAGCATTTT
v_gene: TRBV4-3; d_gene: NA; j_gene: TRBJ1-3; abundance: NA; CDR3aa: CASSQAPQPGEGNTIYF; CDR3nt: TGCGCCAGCAGCCAAGCCCCACAACCCGGGGAAGGAAACACCATATATTTT
v_gene: TRBV5-6; d_gene: TRBD1; j_gene: TRBJ2-4; abundance: NA; CDR3aa: CASSLPGQGGKNIQYF; CDR3nt: TGTGCCAGCAGCTTGCCGGGACAGGGGGGCAAAAACATTCAGTACTTC
v_gene: TRBV27; d_gene: TRBD1; j_gene: TRBJ2-6; abundance: NA; CDR3aa: CASSPLRGLPTGANVLTF; CDR3nt: TGTGCCAGCAGTCCCCTCAGGGGGCTCCCAACTGGGGCCAACGTCCTGACTTTC
v_gene: TRBV3-1/TRBV3-2; d_gene: TRBD1; j_gene: TRBJ1-2; abundance: few; CDR3aa: CASSRGQGWGYTF; CDR3nt: TGTGCCAGCAGCCGGGGACAGGGATGGGGCTACACCTTC
v_gene: TRBV5-1; d_gene: NA; j_gene: TRBJ2-3; abundance: NA; CDR3aa: CASSPLTGPTDTQYF; CDR3nt: TGCGCCAGCAGCCCCCTAACAGGGCCCACAGATACGCAGTATTTT
v_gene: TRBV7-8; d_gene: NA; j_gene: TRBJ1-1; abundance: NA; CDR3aa: CASSLGGAGGASNTEAFF; CDR3nt: TGTGCCAGCAGCTTAGGGGGAGCGGGGGGCGCGTCGAACACTGAAGCTTTCTTT
v_gene: TRBV7-9; d_gene: TRBD1; j_gene: TRBJ2-3; abundance: NA; CDR3aa: CASSPLIGTGVTDTQYF; CDR3nt: TGTGCCAGCAGCCCACTGATCGGGACAGGGGTGACAGATACGCAGTATTTT
v_gene: TRBV7-9; d_gene: TRBD1; j_gene: TRBJ2-2; abundance: NA; CDR3aa: CASSPGVQGARELFF; CDR3nt: TGTGCCAGCAGCCCTGGCGTGCAGGGGGCCCGGGAGCTGTTTTTT
v_gene: TRBV6-5; d_gene: TRBD1; j_gene: TRBJ1-2; abundance: NA; CDR3aa: CASRPGQGDTYGYTF; CDR3nt: TGTGCCAGCAGGCCGGGACAGGGGGACACCTATGGCTACACCTTC
v_gene: TRBV27; d_gene: TRBD1; j_gene: TRBJ2-5; abundance: NA; CDR3aa: CASSRQGGETQYF; CDR3nt: TGTGCCAGCAGTCGACAGGGTGGGGAGACCCAGTACTTC
v_gene: TRBV19; d_gene: TRBD1; j_gene: TRBJ2-7; abundance: NA; CDR3aa: CASSSPGTGASYEQYF; CDR3nt: TGTGCCAGTAGCTCGCCCGGGACAGGGGCCTCCTACGAGCAGTACTTC
v_gene: TRBV6-1; d_gene: NA; j_gene: TRBJ1-1; abundance: NA; CDR3aa: CASSYKGEGTEAFF; CDR3nt: TGTGCCAGCAGTTATAAGGGGGAAGGCACTGAAGCTTTCTTT
v_gene: TRBV12-5; d_gene: NA; j_gene: TRBJ2-2; abundance: NA; CDR3aa: CASGVRAGELFF; CDR3nt: TGTGCTAGTGGAGTCCGGGCCGGGGAGCTGTTTTTT